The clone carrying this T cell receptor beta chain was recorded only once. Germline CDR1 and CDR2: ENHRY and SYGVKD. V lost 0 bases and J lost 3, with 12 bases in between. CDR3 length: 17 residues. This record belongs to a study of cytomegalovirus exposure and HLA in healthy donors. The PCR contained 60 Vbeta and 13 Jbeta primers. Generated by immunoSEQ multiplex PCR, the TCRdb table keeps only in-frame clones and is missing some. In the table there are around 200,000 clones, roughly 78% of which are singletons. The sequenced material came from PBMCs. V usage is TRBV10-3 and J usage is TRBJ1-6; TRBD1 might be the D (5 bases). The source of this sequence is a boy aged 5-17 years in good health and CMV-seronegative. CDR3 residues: CAISESPGLSYNSPLHF. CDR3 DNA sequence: TGTGCCATCAGTGAGTCGCCAGGGCTAAGCTATAATTCACCCCTCCACTTT.